Each of the 17 T cell receptor beta chains below was sequenced from the same sample in a study of shared clonotypes between healthy human individuals. CD45RO-negative, CCR7-selected cells formed the naive CD8 fraction, which excluded terminally differentiated effector memory CD45RA+ cells. TCRdb's table, derived via immunoSEQ multiplex PCR, lists solely in-frame clones and lacks some. This table has around 2,100,000 clones, 85% to 95% appearing once. Sequencing input: naive CD8+ T cells sorted from blood. Receptor source: a man aged 18 to 29 in good health.

The chain carries TRBV4-3 and TRBJ2-7; TRBD2 matches 10 bases. The CDR3 length is 16 residues. Germline V gives CDR1 LGHNA, CDR2 YSLEER. V shed 0 bases, J shed 2 bases, and the junction held 4 bases outside the gene matches. The CDR3 DNA sequence: TGCGCCAGCAGCCAAGATCGGAGCGGGAGGGCCTACGAGCAGTACTTC. Amino acid sequence: CASSQDRSGRAYEQYF.

The rearrangement joins TRBV5-1 to TRBJ2-1, with D perhaps given as TRBD1 or TRBD2 (6 bases each). The V gene lost 2 bases and the J gene lost 0 bases, with 18 bases spanning the gap. The germline V gene has CDR1 SGHRS and CDR2 YFSETQ. This CDR3 is 18 amino acids long. The CDR3 nucleotides read TGCGCCAGCAGCTTTACCTACGGAGGGGGGAGCTCCTACAATGAGCAGTTCTTC. This encodes CASSFTYGGGSSYNEQFF.

This chain connects TRBV7-9 to TRBJ2-5; perhaps D is TRBD1 or TRBD2 (5 bases each). Germline V CDR1 and CDR2: SEHNR, FQNEAQ (reference sequence). Deletions cut 8 bases from V and 5 bases from J, with 21 bases between. The CDR3 runs 15 residues. The CDR3 is CASDLGGEGSETQYF. CDR3 sequence (DNA): TGTGCCAGCGATCTGGGCGGAGAGGGGTCCGAGACCCAGTACTTC.

This sequence joins TRBV19 and TRBJ1-5, with unresolved D. V was trimmed by 5 bases and J by 6 bases, leaving 17 bases between them. CDR3 size: 15 residues. Germline V gene lookup returns CDR1 LNHDA and CDR2 SQIVND (reference sequence). The CDR3: CASSPDTTYGQPQHF. The CDR3, as DNA: TGTGCCAGTAGTCCAGACACGACATACGGTCAGCCCCAGCATTTT.

On this clone: The sample carries other DNA sequences with the same CDR3. The V and J genes are TRBV28 and TRBJ2-7; perhaps D is TRBD1 or TRBD2 (6 bases each). With 2 bases removed from V and 4 bases from J, the gap between germline ends came to 12 bases. CDR3 size: 14 residues. The germline V gene encodes CDR1 MDHEN and CDR2 SYDVKM. CDR3 coding DNA: TGTGCCAGCAGTTTAACGGGGGCGAGATACGAGCAGTACTTC. This gives the protein CASSLTGARYEQYF.

The sample holds one count of this clone. In nucleotides, the CDR3 is TGCGCCAGCAGCCAAGACTCGGGACACGGGATCTGGTACGAGCAGTACTTC. It specifies CASSQDSGHGIWYEQYF. V and J are TRBV4-1 and TRBJ2-7, with TRBD1 as a possible D gene (6 bases). Trimming took 0 bases from V and 4 from J, leaving 19 bases between them. CDR1 and CDR2 from the germline V gene are MGHRA and YSYEKL. The CDR3 sequence is 17 residues long.

The chain couples TRBV28 to TRBJ2-2, with D perhaps given as TRBD1 or TRBD2 (6 bases each). There are 14 residues in the CDR3. The ends were cut back, 6 bases at V and 7 bases at J, with 15 bases in the middle. CDR1 is MDHEN and CDR2 is SYDVKM in the germline V gene. This CDR3 is CASRLLEGGGELFF. In DNA, the CDR3 is TGTGCCAGCAGGCTCCTTGAGGGGGGCGGGGAGCTGTTTTTT. The full variable domain, in which reference TRBV28 and TRBJ2-2 provide the parts outside the CDR3, is DVKVTQSSRYLVKRTGEKVFLECVQDMDHENMFWYRQDPGLGLRLIYFSYDVKMKEKGDIPEGYSVSREKKERFSLILESASTNQTSMYLCASRLLEGGGELFFGEGSRLTVL.

The V call is TRBV4-1, the J call TRBJ2-2, with D unresolved. The ends were cut back, 2 bases at V and 0 bases at J, with 10 bases in the middle. The CDR3 consists of 16 residues. Germline-derived CDR1 and CDR2 are MGHRA and YSYEKL. CDR3 sequence: CASSQRRLTNTGELFF. CDR3 nucleotide sequence: TGCGCCAGCAGCCAAAGGCGTCTAACGAACACCGGGGAGCTGTTTTTT.

The chain recombines TRBV7-9 with TRBJ1-3; no reliable D call. Per germline, CDR1 SEHNR and CDR2 FQNEAQ (reference sequence). There are 15 residues in the CDR3. Between the trimmed V and J ends, which lost 3 bases and 0 bases, there was a span of 9 bases. This CDR3 is CASSLWLSSGNTIYF. The CDR3 bases are TGTGCCAGCAGCTTGTGGCTGAGCTCTGGAAACACCATATATTTT.

CDR3 loop: CASSLGFTSYEQYF. Here the CDR3 DNA reads TGTGCCAGCAGCTTGGGTTTTACCTCCTACGAGCAGTACTTC. J is TRBJ2-7 and V is TRBV7-2; D is undetermined. The V gene lost 3 bases and the J gene lost 0 bases, with 9 bases spanning the gap. The CDR3 is made up of 14 amino acids. Germline CDR1 and CDR2: SGHTA and FQGNSA.

The V and J genes are TRBV2 and TRBJ2-7, with D perhaps TRBD1 (5 bases). V lost 5 bases, J lost 2 bases, and 13 bases lay in between. There are 14 residues in the CDR3. Per germline, CDR1 SNHLY and CDR2 FYNNEI. The CDR3 here is CASSLGARPYEQYF. The CDR3 region has the DNA TGTGCCAGCAGTTTAGGGGCGAGGCCCTACGAGCAGTACTTC.

This clone came up once. V gene TRBV4-1 combines with J gene TRBJ2-5, with D perhaps matching TRBD1 (6 bases). Germline assignment: CDR1 MGHRA and CDR2 YSYEKL. The CDR3 contains 18 residues. V lost 0 bases to trimming and J lost 2 bases, with 19 bases between them. CDR3 nucleotide sequence: TGCGCCAGCAGCCAAGAATGGGCAGGGGAAGGGCGACAAGAGACCCAGTACTTC. This encodes CASSQEWAGEGRQETQYF.

The V gene is TRBV9, the J gene TRBJ2-3; TRBD1 aligns across 8 bases. CDR3 length: 13 residues. The V gene's germline CDR1 is SGDLS and CDR2 YYNGEE. Unmatched junction bases numbered 3, after V lost 4 bases and J lost 5 bases. The CDR3 region is CASSPGGLDTQYF. The CDR3 DNA is TGTGCCAGCAGCCCAGGGGGCCTAGATACGCAGTATTTT.

The V and J genes are TRBV7-9 and TRBJ2-7; TRBD2 matches 7 bases. Germline values: CDR1 SEHNR, CDR2 FQNEAQ (reference sequence). The CDR3 has 14 residues. J was trimmed by 4 bases and V by 4 bases; bases with no gene match: 7. CDR3 protein: CASSSRTSWYEQYF. The CDR3 nucleotides read TGTGCCAGCAGCTCCCGGACTAGTTGGTACGAGCAGTACTTC.

Regarding this clone: The conserved final phenylalanine or tryptophan is absent from the CDR3, which likely points to a read error. It is unclear where the CDR3 begins or ends on the DNA, so no DNA is shown, and the CDR3 is as TCRdb lists it. This chain connects TRBV30 to TRBJ2-7; the D call TRBD2 from the table was never checked on the DNA. The CDR3 is 12 amino acids in total, end residues counted. Per germline, CDR1 GTSNPN and CDR2 SVGIG (reference sequence). The CDR3 is CAWSVKGAQWRD.

V usage is TRBV28 and J usage is TRBJ1-2; TRBD1 matches at 7 bases. V gave up 4 bases and J gave up 6 bases; unmatched junction bases: 8. The CDR3 spans 14 residues. Germline assignment: CDR1 MDHEN and CDR2 SYDVKM. DNA for the CDR3: TGTGCCAGCAGTTCCGACAGGGATTTCGATGGCTACACCTTC. This sequence encodes CASSSDRDFDGYTF.

The genes are TRBV27 and TRBJ2-1, with D possibly being TRBD2 (6 bases). Germline assignment: CDR1 MNHEY and CDR2 SMNVEV (reference sequence). The CDR3 has 16 residues. V lost 3 bases and J lost 4, with 16 bases in between. CDR3 in DNA: TGTGCCAGCAGTTTTGGCGGGGTCGGGCTGTACAATGAGCAGTTCTTC. This gives the protein CASSFGGVGLYNEQFF.